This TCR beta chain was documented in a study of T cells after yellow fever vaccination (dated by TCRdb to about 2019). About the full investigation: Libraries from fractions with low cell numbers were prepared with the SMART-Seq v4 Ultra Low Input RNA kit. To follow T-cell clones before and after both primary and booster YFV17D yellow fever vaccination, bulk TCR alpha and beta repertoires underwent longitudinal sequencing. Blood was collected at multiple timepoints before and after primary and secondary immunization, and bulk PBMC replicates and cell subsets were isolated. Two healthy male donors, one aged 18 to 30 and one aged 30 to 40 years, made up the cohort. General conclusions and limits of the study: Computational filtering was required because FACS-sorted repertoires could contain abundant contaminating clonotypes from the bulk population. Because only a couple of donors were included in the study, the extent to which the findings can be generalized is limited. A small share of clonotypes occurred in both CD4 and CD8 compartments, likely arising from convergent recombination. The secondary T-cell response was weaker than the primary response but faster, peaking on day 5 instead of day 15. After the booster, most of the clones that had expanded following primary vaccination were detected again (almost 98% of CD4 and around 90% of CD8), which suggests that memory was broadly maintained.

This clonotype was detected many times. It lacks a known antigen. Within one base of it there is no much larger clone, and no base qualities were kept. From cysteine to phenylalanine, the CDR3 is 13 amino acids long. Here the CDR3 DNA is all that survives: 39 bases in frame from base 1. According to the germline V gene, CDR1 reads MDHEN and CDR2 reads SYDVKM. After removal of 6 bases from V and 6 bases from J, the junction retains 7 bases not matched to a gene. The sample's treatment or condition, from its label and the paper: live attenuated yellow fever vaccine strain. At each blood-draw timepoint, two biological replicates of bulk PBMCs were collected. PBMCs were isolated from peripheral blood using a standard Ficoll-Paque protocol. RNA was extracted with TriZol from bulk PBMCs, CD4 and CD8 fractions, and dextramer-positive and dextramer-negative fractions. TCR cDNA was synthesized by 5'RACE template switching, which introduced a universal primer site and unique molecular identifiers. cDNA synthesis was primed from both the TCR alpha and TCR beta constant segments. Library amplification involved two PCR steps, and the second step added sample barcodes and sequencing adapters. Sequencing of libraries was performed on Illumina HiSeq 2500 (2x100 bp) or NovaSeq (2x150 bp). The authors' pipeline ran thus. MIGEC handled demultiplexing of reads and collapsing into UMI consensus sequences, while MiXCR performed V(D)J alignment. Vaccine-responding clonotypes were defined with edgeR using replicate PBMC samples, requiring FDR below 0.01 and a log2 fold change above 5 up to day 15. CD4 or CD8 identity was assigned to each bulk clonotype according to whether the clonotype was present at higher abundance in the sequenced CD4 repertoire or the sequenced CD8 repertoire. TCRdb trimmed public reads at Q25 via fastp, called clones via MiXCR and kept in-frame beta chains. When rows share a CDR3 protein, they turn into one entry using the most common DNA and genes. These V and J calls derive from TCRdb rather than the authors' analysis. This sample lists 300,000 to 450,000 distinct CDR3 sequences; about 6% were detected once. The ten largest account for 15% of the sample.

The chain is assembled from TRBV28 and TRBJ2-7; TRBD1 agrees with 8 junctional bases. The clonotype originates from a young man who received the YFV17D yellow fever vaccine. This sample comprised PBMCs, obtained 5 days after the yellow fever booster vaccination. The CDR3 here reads CASRQTGVAEQYF. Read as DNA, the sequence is TGTGCCAGCAGACAGACAGGGGTAGCCGAGCAGTACTTC. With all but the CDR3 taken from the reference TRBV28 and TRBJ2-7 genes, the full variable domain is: DVKVTQSSRYLVKRTGEKVFLECVQDMDHENMFWYRQDPGLGLRLIYFSYDVKMKEKGDIPEGYSVSREKKERFSLILESASTNQTSMYLCASRQTGVAEQYFGPGTRLTVT.